Listed below are T cell receptor beta chains from one sample, sequenced in a study of blood T cells in healthy people across ages. TCRdb recomputed calls from the 5' RACE reads with MiXCR, one row per CDR3 protein. The repertoire has 1.5 million to 2 million distinct CDR3 sequences, 25% to 30% of them found once; the top ten carry more than 6%. The sequenced sample consisted of blood. The source of these receptors is a woman in her twenties or thirties in good health. CDR3s include the opening cysteine and the closing phenylalanine or tryptophan. The order of the fields is V gene, clone size, J gene, D gene, CDR3 protein, CDR3 DNA. A D gene is named only where the DNA matches it firmly. Rows give clone size only sometimes, using once, few, many, or a class for an expanded clone.

TRBV5-1	many	TRBJ1-2	NA	CASSFDGADGYTF	TGCGCCAGCAGCTTTGACGGGGCGGATGGCTACACCTTC
TRBV14	NA	TRBJ1-4	TRBD1	CASSQVGTGREKLFF	TGTGCCAGCAGCCAAGTCGGGACAGGGCGAGAAAAACTGTTTTTT
TRBV6-6	NA	TRBJ2-3	NA	CASRGPDTDTQYF	TGTGCCAGCAGGGGGCCCGATACAGATACGCAGTATTTT
TRBV5-1	once	TRBJ2-7	NA	CASSLRTTRSYEQYF	TGCGCCAGCAGCCTAAGGACTACTCGCTCCTACGAGCAGTACTTC
TRBV15	NA	TRBJ2-3	TRBD2	CATSRLYIAGEGDTQYF	TGTGCCACCAGCAGACTGTATATAGCGGGAGAAGGAGATACGCAGTATTTT
TRBV20-1	many	TRBJ2-5	NA	CSAAPDLETQYF	TGCAGTGCTGCCCCTGACCTGGAGACCCAGTACTTC
TRBV27	NA	TRBJ1-2	TRBD1	CASSSLGTGGYGYTF	TGTGCCAGCAGTTCCCTGGGAACAGGGGGCTATGGCTACACCTTC
TRBV29-1	few	TRBJ2-7	NA	CSVVRTVLPYEQYF	TGCAGCGTTGTCCGGACAGTTCTTCCCTACGAGCAGTACTTC
TRBV15	few	TRBJ2-1	NA	CATSRPLVGTVLYNEQFF	TGTGCCACCAGCAGGCCTCTTGTTGGGACGGTACTTTACAATGAGCAGTTCTTC
TRBV6-5	NA	TRBJ2-7	NA	CTSKGPGGEAPYEQYF	TGTACCAGCAAGGGGCCCGGAGGGGAGGCCCCCTACGAGCAGTACTTC
TRBV5-1	many	TRBJ1-2	NA	CASSLDGGGGYTF	TGCGCCAGCAGCTTGGACGGGGGAGGTGGCTACACCTTC
TRBV12-3/TRBV12-4	NA	TRBJ2-5	NA	CASSTSWRTAQETQYF	TGTGCCAGCAGTACATCCTGGAGGACAGCTCAAGAGACCCAGTACTTC
TRBV7-9	NA	TRBJ2-1	TRBD2	CASSLFGLVGGDEQFF	TGTGCCAGCAGCTTATTCGGACTAGTTGGTGGCGATGAGCAGTTCTTC
TRBV20-1	NA	TRBJ1-5	NA	CSAALGVNQPQHF	TGCAGTGCTGCCCTCGGGGTGAATCAGCCCCAGCATTTT
TRBV5-1	NA	TRBJ1-1	NA	CASSLQQVPGRAFF	TGCGCCAGCAGCTTGCAACAGGTTCCAGGAAGGGCTTTCTTT
TRBV7-9	NA	TRBJ1-1	NA	CASGGRGVGEAFF	TGTGCCAGCGGAGGGAGGGGGGTTGGGGAAGCTTTCTTT
TRBV7-2	few	TRBJ2-5	TRBD2	CASSLSGGGLKETQYF	TGTGCCAGCAGCTTGTCGGGCGGGGGGCTAAAAGAGACCCAGTACTTC
TRBV3-1	few	TRBJ2-3	TRBD2	CASSHPASGIRDTQYF	TGTGCCAGCAGCCACCCCGCTAGCGGGATAAGAGATACGCAGTATTTT
TRBV20-1	many	TRBJ2-7	NA	CSARFPEGRGGDEQYF	TGCAGTGCTAGATTCCCGGAGGGCAGGGGTGGCGACGAGCAGTACTTC
TRBV29-1	many	TRBJ2-5	TRBD1	CSFQDRGHSETQYF	TGCAGCTTCCAGGACAGGGGGCATTCTGAGACCCAGTACTTC
TRBV5-1	NA	TRBJ2-3	NA	CASSLGGAATDTQYF	TGCGCCAGCAGCTTGGGGGGAGCAGCCACAGATACGCAGTATTTT
TRBV7-2	NA	TRBJ2-1	TRBD2	CASSGTSGINNEQFF	TGTGCCAGCAGCGGTACTAGCGGGATCAACAATGAGCAGTTCTTC